The TCR beta chain under discussion was sequenced for a study of blood T cell repertoires in COVID-19. Study-level information: Both acute and convalescent COVID-19 samples were obtained from the United States, Italy and Spain. Sample material is recorded as cDNA or gDNA derived from T cells, B-cell-depleted T cells, or PBMCs.

Per the germline V gene, CDR1 is SGHTA and CDR2 is FQGNSA. The germline V and J ends were trimmed by 3 bases and 3 bases, with 11 bases remaining between them. The CDR3 covers 15 residues. Original data processing: Counts of nucleated cells, estimated from reference gene primer amplification, were obtained. Assay: immunoSEQ multiplex PCR; the TCRdb copy retains only in-frame clones and omits some. V, J and clone size reflect that table, while D and trimming were determined from the DNA. This sample yields more than 200,000 clones, of which 88% are seen a single time; roughly 1.7% belongs to the top ten.

V and J are TRBV7-2 and TRBJ1-4, with D uncertain. Sequencing used peripheral blood. The TCR was taken from a man aged 70 or older with acute or convalescent COVID-19. The CDR3 nucleotides read TGTGCCAGCAGCTTGGGAGGTTTAGCTAATGAAAAACTGTTTTTT. Protein sequence: CASSLGGLANEKLFF.